Sequencing of this T cell receptor beta chain was carried out in a study of CD8 T cells in Susac syndrome. As for the study in general: The Susac syndrome patients were therapy-naive, on corticosteroids, or on intravenous immunoglobulin alone at blood draw. Study results and caveats: When the CD4+ T cell repertoires of patients with Susac syndrome were examined, they did not show any clonal expansion.

RNA in amounts of about 0.5 to 1 ug was reverse transcribed with random hexamers. From the immunoSEQ multiplex PCR reads, TCRdb called clonotypes with MiXCR, one entry per CDR3 protein. The sample has around 170,000 distinct CDR3 sequences, about 94% seen once. A remark on this clonotype: Its antigen is unknown.

The patients with Susac syndrome satisfied recently defined diagnostic criteria for either definite or probable disease. Isolation of CD8+ and CD4+ T cells was performed negatively, whereas enrichment of TEMRA cells was done by FACS. J was trimmed by 7 bases and V by 7 bases; bases with no gene match: 10. The CDR3 covers 15 residues. CDR1 SGHVS and CDR2 FNYEAQ come from the germline V gene. The clonotype was recovered from a human donor with Susac syndrome. The J gene is TRBJ2-1, the V gene TRBV7-6, with 10 bases lining up with TRBD2. The sample comprised CD4+ T cells from PBMCs. The CDR3: CASTLSGGFRNEQFF. The CDR3 nucleotides are TGTGCCAGCACTCTTAGCGGGGGGTTTAGGAATGAGCAGTTCTTC.